Presented here are 14 T cell receptor beta chains from one specimen sequenced in a study of response to subunit inactivated influenza vaccine. TCRdb processed the RT-PCR reads anew with MiXCR; each CDR3 protein has one entry. This sample has around 580,000 distinct CDR3 sequences; 14% occur once, and the top ten carry 11%. Sequenced here: PBMCs from blood, sampled roughly 12 days after vaccination. These receptors were collected from a man between 50 and 59 years old who received an inactivated influenza vaccine.

The CDR3 spells CASSNPGTSGRAVGNEQFF. The CDR3, as DNA: TGTGCCAGCAGTAACCCCGGGACTAGCGGGAGGGCCGTGGGGAATGAGCAGTTCTTC. The chain couples TRBV27 to TRBJ2-1, with TRBD2 matching over 16 bases. Germline-derived CDR1 and CDR2 are MNHEY and SMNVEV (reference sequence). Germline trimming cut 5 bases from V and 7 bases from J; bases unmatched to any gene: 14. There are 19 residues in the CDR3.

This rearrangement joins TRBV10-3 to TRBJ1-4, with D hard to call. This CDR3 region has 15 residues. Between the trimmed V and J ends, which lost 0 bases and 1 base, there was a span of 6 bases. Per the germline V gene, CDR1 is ENHRY and CDR2 is SYGVKD. This CDR3 reads CAISESTLTNEKLFF. DNA for the CDR3: TGTGCCATCAGTGAGTCGACTCTAACTAATGAAAAACTGTTTTTT.

The CDR3 spells CASSLYRGRTEAFF. DNA for the CDR3: TGTGCCAGCAGCTTGTACAGGGGGCGCACTGAAGCTTTCTTT. The chain is built from TRBV7-2 and TRBJ1-1; 9 positions match TRBD1. The CDR3 contains 14 residues. V gave up 3 bases and J gave up 4 bases; unmatched junction bases: 3. Germline CDR1 SGHTA, CDR2 FQGNSA.

This clonotype was seen a handful of times. The V and J genes are TRBV7-3 and TRBJ2-1; D is unresolved. The CDR3 spans 13 residues. Germline V gives CDR1 SGHTA, CDR2 FQGTGA. Trimming pared 1 base from V and 6 bases from J, leaving 7 bases between. This CDR3 is CASSLNIRNEQFF. CDR3 in DNA: TGTGCCAGCAGCTTAAATATTCGCAATGAGCAGTTCTTC.

The chain is built from TRBV6-5 and TRBJ2-1, with D unclear. The germline gives CDR1 MNHEY, CDR2 SVGAGI. Trimming stripped 4 bases from V and 9 bases from J, with 13 bases between. This CDR3 has 13 residues. The CDR3 spells CASSSYPRTEQFF. As DNA, the CDR3 is TGTGCCAGCAGTTCCTACCCCCGGACTGAGCAGTTCTTC.

The rearrangement uses TRBV6-2 or TRBV6-3 and TRBJ2-5; D is ambiguous. Looked up from germline, CDR1 is MNHEY and CDR2 is SVGEGT. This CDR3 spans 15 amino acids. V gave up 0 bases and J gave up 5 bases, with 13 bases separating them. The CDR3 DNA is TGTGCCAGCAGTTACTCGTTGGGCGCATCGGAGACCCAGTACTTC. Its translation is CASSYSLGASETQYF.

In its sample, this clonotype was seen a few times. V is TRBV15 and J is TRBJ1-5, with no clear D. CDR1 LNHNV and CDR2 YYDKDF come from the germline V gene (reference sequence). Trimming pared 0 bases from V and 0 bases from J, leaving 9 bases between. This CDR3 comprises 16 residues. The CDR3 sequence is CATSRDQVYSNQPQHF. The CDR3 region has the DNA TGTGCCACCAGCAGAGATCAGGTTTATAGCAATCAGCCCCAGCATTTT.

V usage is TRBV24-1 and J usage is TRBJ2-3, with no clear D. CDR3 size: 13 residues. The germline V and J ends were trimmed by 6 bases and 4 bases, with 10 bases remaining between them. Germline CDR1 reads KGHDR; CDR2 reads SFDVKD. CDR3 protein: CATSPQIADTQYF. Written as DNA, the CDR3 is TGTGCCACCAGTCCCCAAATCGCAGATACGCAGTATTTT.

This clonotype was seen only a few times. The chain joins TRBV20-1 to TRBJ2-2, with D unclear. Per the germline V gene, CDR1 is DFQATT and CDR2 is SNEGSKA (reference sequence). The CDR3 spans 14 residues. Trimming removed 0 bases at V and 2 bases at J, with 7 bases between. CDR3 protein: CSAREGGNTGELFF. The CDR3 region has the DNA TGCAGTGCTAGAGAAGGCGGTAACACCGGGGAGCTGTTTTTT.

This clonotype was seen ten or more times. The chain combines TRBV20-1 with TRBJ2-2, with D perhaps TRBD2 (6 bases). CDR3 length equals 16 residues. Trimming left V 0 bases short and J 1 base short, with 12 bases between. The V gene's germline CDR1 is DFQATT and CDR2 SNEGSKA (reference sequence). CDR3 loop: CSAREPSGGNTGELFF. CDR3 in DNA: TGCAGTGCTAGAGAGCCCTCCGGGGGGAACACCGGGGAGCTGTTTTTT.

In its sample, this clonotype was seen many times. The chain uses TRBV7-6 and TRBJ2-2, with 9 nucleotides matching TRBD2. Germline V lookup: CDR1 SGHVS, CDR2 FNYEAQ. The CDR3 length is 17 residues. J gave up 0 bases and V 3 bases, and 5 bases lay outside the gene matches. The CDR3 coding sequence is TGTGCCAGCAGCTTGTCTATAGCGGGGGCGAACACCGGGGAGCTGTTTTTT. It is translated as CASSLSIAGANTGELFF.

V usage is TRBV5-6 and J usage is TRBJ2-1; D might be TRBD2 (6 bases). V lost 3 bases to trimming and J lost 2 bases, with 12 bases between them. The CDR3 extends over 15 amino acids. CDR1 is SGHDT and CDR2 is YYEEEE in the germline V gene. The CDR3 DNA reads as TGTGCCAGCAGCTGGAGCACTAGCCCCTACAATGAGCAGTTCTTC. The encoded protein is CASSWSTSPYNEQFF.

This clonotype has more than one count but fewer than ten. This rearrangement joins TRBV4-2 to TRBJ1-1; TRBD1 matches 10 bases. Per the germline V gene, CDR1 is LGHNA and CDR2 is YNFKEQ. The CDR3 loop spans 15 amino acids. V trimming: 3 bases; J trimming: 6 bases; junction bases outside the gene matches: 7. The CDR3 sequence: CASSHPGQGRAEAFF. CDR3 nucleotides: TGTGCCAGCAGCCATCCGGGACAGGGGCGGGCTGAAGCTTTCTTT.

In this sample, this clonotype turned up a few times. V usage is TRBV28 and J usage is TRBJ2-7; D remains unclear. The germline V gene has CDR1 MDHEN and CDR2 SYDVKM. Trimming pared 5 bases from V and 3 bases from J, leaving 14 bases between. This CDR3 region has 14 residues. The CDR3 coding sequence is TGTGCCAGCAGTCCCTATGGGTCTTACTACGAGCAGTACTTC. As protein: CASSPYGSYYEQYF.